These 5 T cell receptor beta chains came from one sample sequenced in a study of preoperative IRX-2 immunotherapy in early breast cancer (dated by TCRdb to between 2017 and 2020). The treatment or condition label corresponds to: preoperative locoregional IRX-2 cytokine immunotherapy. Library method: the immunoSEQ multiplex PCR assay. This is the immuneACCESS table as TCRdb keeps it, with only in-frame sequences that have V and J called. A part of the clones is gone; compared with another copy, unresolved V genes explain less than half, and the rest is unexplained. For this sample the table gives 35,000 to 40,000 clones, of which roughly 82% were detected only once. The biggest ten clones account for nearly 1.5% of the sample. This material consisted of lymph node tissue, taken after IRX-2 immunotherapy. These receptors were collected from a human donor with breast cancer.

This chain links TRBV7-4 with TRBJ1-1; a weak D match, TRBD1 (5 bases). Germline CDR1 SGHVT, CDR2 SQSDAQ. CDR3 length equals 13 residues. The germline V and J ends were trimmed by 0 bases and 8 bases, with 10 bases remaining between them. This chain's CDR3 is CASSLARTGEAFF. The DNA for the CDR3 is TGTGCCAGCAGCTTAGCGCGTACAGGCGAAGCTTTCTTT.

The V and J genes are TRBV7-6 and TRBJ1-1; D call uncertain. Trimming cost V 3 bases and J 0 bases, with 11 bases left between them. The V gene's germline CDR1 is SGHVS and CDR2 FNYEAQ. The CDR3 loop spans 15 amino acids. The CDR3 sequence is CASSFLQNLNTEAFF. The CDR3 bases are TGTGCCAGCAGCTTTTTACAGAATTTGAACACTGAAGCTTTCTTT. The entire variable domain, with the rest obtained from reference TRBV7-6 and TRBJ1-1, is as follows: GAGVSQSPRYKVTKRGQDVALRCDPISGHVSLYWYRQALGQGPEFLTYFNYEAQQDKSGLPNDRFSAERPEGSISTLTIQRTEQRDSAMYRCASSFLQNLNTEAFFGQGTRLTVV.

The rearrangement uses TRBV29-1 and TRBJ2-3, with a tentative D call TRBD1 (6 bases). The CDR3 sequence is 15 residues long. The ends were cut back, 2 bases at V and 3 bases at J, with 15 bases in the middle. Germline V CDR1 and CDR2: SQVTM, ANQGSEA. CDR3 coding DNA: TGCAGCGTTGAAACGGGTGGACAGCGGACAGATACGCAGTATTTT. Its protein is CSVETGGQRTDTQYF.

Only a few counts were recorded for this clone. This chain connects TRBV10-3 to TRBJ2-3; 8 nucleotides line up with TRBD2. J lost 1 base, V lost 2 bases, and 5 bases had no gene match. Germline V CDR1 and CDR2: ENHRY, SYGVKD. The CDR3 is made up of 16 amino acids. CDR3 nucleotide sequence: TGTGCCATCAGTGAGAACGGGCGGGGGGGCACAGATACGCAGTATTTT. Protein sequence: CAISENGRGGTDTQYF.

This clone was detected only once. The J gene is TRBJ2-7, the V gene TRBV19; 9 positions agree with TRBD2. Germline values: CDR1 LNHDA, CDR2 SQIVND (reference sequence). The V and J ends lost 3 bases and 2 bases, in that order; junction bases with no gene match: 8. The CDR3 is 16 residues long. The CDR3 DNA sequence: TGTGCCAGTAGTATGACTAGCGGAACTATCCCCTACGAGCAGTACTTC. Protein product: CASSMTSGTIPYEQYF.